The 13 T cell receptor beta chains below were found in one sample sequenced in a study of blood T cell repertoires in COVID-19. Generated by immunoSEQ multiplex PCR, the TCRdb table keeps only in-frame clones and is missing some. Seen here are some 130,000 clones, approximately 90% observed once, and the top ten hold roughly 4.3%. The sample taken for sequencing was PBMCs or T cells enriched from blood (not recorded which). These receptors were obtained from a man aged 45-60 years who had recovered from COVID-19.

This sequence joins TRBV5-6 and TRBJ1-2; D not certain. V dropped 0 bases and J dropped 5 bases, with 11 bases sitting between them. The CDR3 loop spans 14 amino acids. Per the germline V gene, CDR1 is SGHDT and CDR2 is YYEEEE. This CDR3 is CASSLGLRPYGYTF. CDR3 in DNA: TGTGCCAGCAGCTTGGGACTCCGACCTTATGGCTACACCTTC.

This chain uses TRBV30 with TRBJ1-1; 8 bases agree with TRBD1. Losses at the gene ends were 2 bases for V and 4 bases for J; bases not matched to a gene: 6. Germline assignment: CDR1 GTSNPN and CDR2 SVGIG (reference sequence). This CDR3 region has 14 residues. The CDR3 protein is CAWSRAGGLTEAFF. CDR3 DNA sequence: TGTGCCTGGAGTCGGGCAGGGGGCCTCACTGAAGCTTTCTTT.

The chain recombines TRBV9 with TRBJ1-1, with a possible D match to TRBD1 (6 bases). Looked up from germline, CDR1 is SGDLS and CDR2 is YYNGEE. Trimming pared 2 bases from V and 4 bases from J, leaving 15 bases between. This CDR3 has 15 residues. The CDR3 region is CASSVYRVRGTEAFF. In DNA, the CDR3 is TGTGCCAGCAGCGTCTACAGGGTTCGGGGCACTGAAGCTTTCTTT.

The chain employs TRBV29-1 and TRBJ1-2; 12 nucleotides line up with TRBD1. The CDR3 consists of 17 residues. The junction had 11 bases not matched to a gene; V was cut back by 4 bases and J by 2 bases. Germline loops: CDR1 SQVTM, CDR2 ANQGSEA. CDR3 amino acids: CSVVGEPGQGANYGYTF. The CDR3 bases are TGCAGCGTTGTTGGCGAACCGGGACAGGGGGCCAACTATGGCTACACCTTC.

The J gene is TRBJ1-2, the V gene TRBV2; 8 bases are shared with TRBD1. The length of the CDR3 is 14 residues. V shed 8 bases, J shed 6 bases, and the junction held 11 bases outside the gene matches. Germline lookup yields CDR1 SNHLY and CDR2 FYNNEI. The CDR3 nucleotides are TGTGCCAGCCAGAACTACCAGGGGGCTGATGGCTACACCTTC. Encoded protein: CASQNYQGADGYTF.

The V gene is TRBV6-1, the J gene TRBJ1-2; 7 bases are a match to TRBD1. CDR3 length: 16 residues. CDR1 is MNHNS, CDR2 SASEGT, per germline. V lost 1 base, J lost 5 bases, and 10 bases stayed unmatched. In nucleotides, the CDR3 is TGTGCCAGCAGTGAAGGTCCGGGGCAGGGGGTTTATGGCTACACCTTC. The encoded protein is CASSEGPGQGVYGYTF.

The CDR3 loop is CASSPRTVPGSPLHF. The CDR3 coding sequence is TGTGCCAGCTCACCACGGACAGTACCGGGGTCACCCCTCCACTTT. V is TRBV18 and J is TRBJ1-6; tentatively, D is TRBD1 (6 bases). Germline CDR1 reads KGHSH; CDR2 reads LQKENI. The CDR3 is 15 amino acids. The ends were cut back, 1 base at V and 10 bases at J, with 14 bases in the middle. Full variable domain (rest looked up from reference TRBV18 and TRBJ1-6): NAGVMQNPRHLVRRRGQEARLRCSPMKGHSHVYWYRQLPEEGLKFMVYLQKENIIDESGMPKERFSAEFPKEGPSILRIQQVVRGDSAAYFCASSPRTVPGSPLHFGNGTRLTVT.

The V and J genes are TRBV2 and TRBJ2-1, with TRBD2 identical over 7 bases. The CDR3 sequence is 13 residues long. Trimming at V came to 3 bases and at J to 15 bases, leaving 11 bases not matched to a gene. Germline lookup yields CDR1 SNHLY and CDR2 FYNNEI. CDR3 region: CASSEQRDPSGFF. The DNA for the CDR3 is TGTGCCAGCAGTGAGCAGCGGGACCCTTCAGGGTTCTTC.

In DNA, the CDR3 is TGTGCCTGGCGTCCGGGGGGGAGGACCTACGAGCAGTACTTC. Its protein is CAWRPGGRTYEQYF. The V call is TRBV30, the J call TRBJ2-7; 8 nucleotides match TRBD2. The ends lost 5 bases at V and 2 bases at J; junction bases unmatched: 8. Germline assignment: CDR1 GTSNPN and CDR2 SVGIG (reference sequence). The length of the CDR3 is 14 residues. Full variable domain (rest looked up from reference TRBV30 and TRBJ2-7): SQTIHQWPATLVQPVGSPLSLECTVEGTSNPNLYWYRQAAGRGLQLLFYSVGIGQISSEVPQNLSASRPQDRQFILSSKKLLLSDSGFYLCAWRPGGRTYEQYFGPGTRLTVT.

This clone showed up just a few times. CDR3 in amino acids: CASSPTGGGEQFF. For the CDR3, the DNA is TGTGCCAGCAGCCCAACAGGGGGCGGAGAGCAGTTCTTC. The chain is built from TRBV7-9 and TRBJ2-1; 9 bases are a match to TRBD1. The germline CDR1 and CDR2 sequences are SEHNR and FQNEAQ (reference sequence). This CDR3 has 13 amino acids. With V trimmed by 5 bases and J by 10 bases, 6 bases remained unmatched.

The rearrangement joins TRBV5-5 to TRBJ2-1, with 12 positions matching TRBD1. V lost 2 bases and J lost 7; bases outside the gene matches: 4. This CDR3 region has 15 residues. Germline V lookup: CDR1 SGHKS, CDR2 YYEKEE (reference sequence). CDR3: CASSLGTGGKNEQFF. The CDR3, as DNA: TGTGCCAGCAGCTTAGGGACAGGGGGCAAAAATGAGCAGTTCTTC.

CDR3 sequence reads: CASSQGLAANEQFF. CDR3 nucleotide sequence: TGTGCCAGCAGCCAAGGGCTAGCGGCCAATGAGCAGTTCTTC. The rearrangement uses TRBV3-1 (or the pseudogene TRBV3-2) and TRBJ2-1, with 7 bases identical to TRBD2. Germline values: CDR1 LGHDT, CDR2 YNNKEL (reference sequence). The CDR3 is 14 residues long. V dropped 1 base and J dropped 6; count of bases not matched to a gene: 3.

This chain links TRBV9 with TRBJ1-3, with 8 nucleotides matching TRBD1. CDR3 length: 16 residues. Germline V gene sequence: CDR1 SGDLS, CDR2 YYNGEE. V was pared by 4 bases and J by 0 bases, with 6 bases of the junction left unmatched. The DNA of the CDR3 is TGTGCCAGCAGCCCGACGACAGGGGCCTCTGGAAACACCATATATTTT. Translation gives CASSPTTGASGNTIYF.